The 4 T cell receptor beta chains below come from one sample, sequenced in a study of T cell responses to AZD1222 COVID-19 vaccine. Sequencing used immunoSEQ multiplex PCR; TCRdb keeps in-frame clones, though not all of them. The profile shows approximately 100,000 clones, 85% to 90% of them singletons. Sequencing used peripheral blood, obtained on day 0 of AZD1222 vaccination. Receptor source: an adult in good health.

The chain links TRBV9 to TRBJ1-1; D gene ambiguous. The CDR3 covers 14 residues. Looked up from germline, CDR1 is SGDLS and CDR2 is YYNGEE. Trimming stripped 0 bases from V and 1 base from J, with 7 bases between. CDR3 in DNA: TGTGCCAGCAGCGTAGCCCATAGGAACACTGAAGCTTTCTTT. Encoded protein: CASSVAHRNTEAFF.

The CDR3 nucleotides are TGTGCCAGCAGTAATCCGGGTAACGAGCAGTACTTC. Its translation is CASSNPGNEQYF. The V and J genes are TRBV6-5 and TRBJ2-7; D remains unclear. Trimming stripped 5 bases from V and 5 bases from J, with 10 bases between. This CDR3 has 12 residues. The germline gives CDR1 MNHEY, CDR2 SVGAGI.

The chain carries TRBV19 and TRBJ1-2; 11 positions agree with TRBD1. In germline, CDR1 is LNHDA, CDR2 SQIVND (reference sequence). After removal of 7 bases from V and 6 bases from J, the junction contained 4 bases not matched to a gene. The CDR3 length is 13 residues. The CDR3 loop reads CASTGTGGHGYTF. DNA of the CDR3: TGTGCCAGTACCGGGACAGGGGGTCATGGCTACACCTTC.

This chain uses TRBV4-1 with TRBJ1-6; TRBD1 aligns across 7 bases. CDR1 and CDR2 (germline): MGHRA, YSYEKL. There are 16 residues in the CDR3. Losses at the gene ends were 1 base for V and 7 bases for J; bases not matched to a gene: 7. For the CDR3, the DNA is TGCGCCAGCAGCCAAGGGCCGACAGGGAAAAATTCACCCCTCCACTTT. Residues: CASSQGPTGKNSPLHF.